This record looks at one TCR beta chain sequence and its context. Its target is not known. Germline CDR1 is MNHEY and CDR2 is SMNVEV (reference sequence). Trimming removed 3 bases at V and 3 bases at J, with 12 bases between. The CDR3 has 14 amino acids. TCRdb processed the RT-PCR reads anew with MiXCR; each CDR3 protein has one entry. The sample shows around 530,000 distinct CDR3 sequences, about 10% of them seen only once. These data are taken from a study of response to subunit inactivated influenza vaccine. Study results and caveats: A suggestion made by the authors is that each seasonal influenza vaccination recruits few new T cells.

The chain recombines TRBV27 with TRBJ2-7; possibly TRBD1 for D (5 bases). The sequences come from PBMCs from blood, collected on the day of vaccination. This receptor was obtained from a man in his forties or fifties who received an inactivated influenza vaccine. Written as DNA, the CDR3 is TGTGCCAGCAGTTTGGGCAGGGAAGACTACGAGCAGTACTTC. It translates to CASSLGREDYEQYF.